Sequencing of this T cell receptor beta chain was carried out in a study of blood T cell repertoires in COVID-19. About the research overall: COVID-19 samples from acute and convalescent phases originated in the United States, Italy and Spain. Nucleic acid was either cDNA or gDNA, and it came from T cells, B-cell-depleted T cells, or PBMCs.

Per the authors' pipeline: Reference gene primers were amplified, and this amplification served to estimate nucleated cell counts. Some clones are missing from TCRdb's copy, which holds only in-frame ones; the method was immunoSEQ multiplex PCR. D and trimming come from the DNA, and the V and J calls and clone size come from that table. The table has approximately 100,000 clones, 65% to 90% seen once; the top ten hold roughly 8.2%. V was clipped by 5 bases and J by 3 bases, with 10 bases between them. From germline, CDR1 is SNHLY and CDR2 FYNNEI. The CDR3 runs to 13 residues. The source of this sequence is an elderly woman with active or convalescent COVID-19. Sequencing input: peripheral blood. The chain combines TRBV2 with TRBJ1-1; D is undetermined. The DNA for the CDR3 is TGTGCCAGCAGTACCGTGGCAGACACTGAAGCTTTCTTT. Protein: CASSTVADTEAFF. The full variable domain, completed using reference TRBV2 and TRBJ1-1, is EPEVTQTPSHQVTQMGQEVILRCVPISNHLYFYWYRQILGQKVEFLVSFYNNEISEKSEIFDDQFSVERPDGSNFTLKIRSTKLEDSAMYFCASSTVADTEAFFGQGTRLTVV.